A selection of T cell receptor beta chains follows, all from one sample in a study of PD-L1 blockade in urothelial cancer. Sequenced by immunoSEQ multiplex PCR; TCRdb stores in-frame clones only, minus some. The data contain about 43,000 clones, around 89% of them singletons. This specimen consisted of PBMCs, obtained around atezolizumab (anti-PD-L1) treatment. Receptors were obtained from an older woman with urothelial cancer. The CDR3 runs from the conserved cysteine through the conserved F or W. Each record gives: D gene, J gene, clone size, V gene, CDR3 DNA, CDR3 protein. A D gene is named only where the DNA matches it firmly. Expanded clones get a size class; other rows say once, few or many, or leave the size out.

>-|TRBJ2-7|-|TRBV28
TGTGCCAGCAGTCCGGGGGTCTACGAGCAGTACTTC
CASSPGVYEQYF
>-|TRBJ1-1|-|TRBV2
TGTGCCAGCAGTTACTCGGGAGAGGCTTTCTTT
CASSYSGEAFF
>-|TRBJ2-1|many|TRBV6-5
TGTGCCAGCAGAAACCGGGATGAATACAATGAGCAGTTCTTC
CASRNRDEYNEQFF
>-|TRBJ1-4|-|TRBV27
TGTGCCAGCAGCGAGGTCGGTCGTAATGAAAAACTGTTTTTT
CASSEVGRNEKLFF
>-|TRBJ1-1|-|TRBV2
TGTGCCAGCACCCCTCCGGAGAACGTGAACACTGAAGCTTTCTTT
CASTPPENVNTEAFF
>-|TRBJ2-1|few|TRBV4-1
TGCGCCAGCAGCCACACCGACCGGGACAATGAGCAGTTCTTC
CASSHTDRDNEQFF
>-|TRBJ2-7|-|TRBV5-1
TGCGCCAGCAGCTTGGCCGAGTTCTCCTACGAGCAGTACTTC
CASSLAEFSYEQYF
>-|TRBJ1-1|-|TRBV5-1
TGCGCCAGCAGCCCGGGGAGCGGTGAAGAAGCTTTCTTT
CASSPGSGEEAFF
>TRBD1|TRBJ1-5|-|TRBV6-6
TGTGCCAGCAGTTACTTAGGGACAGAAAATCAGCCCCAGCATTTT
CASSYLGTENQPQHF
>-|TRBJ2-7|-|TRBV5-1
TGCGCCAGCAGCTTGGGGAGGGGTTTACTAGCAGGACTCTACGAGCAGTACTTC
CASSLGRGLLAGLYEQYF
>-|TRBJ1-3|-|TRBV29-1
TGCAGCGTTGAATACGGTGGCTCTGGAAACACCATATATTTT
CSVEYGGSGNTIYF
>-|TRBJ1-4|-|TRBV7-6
TGTGCCAGCAGCTTAGCGCTCGGGGGAACTAATGAAAAACTGTTTTTT
CASSLALGGTNEKLFF
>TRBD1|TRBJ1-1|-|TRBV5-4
TGTGCCAGCAGCTTCGACAGGGGAGACACTGAAGCTTTCTTT
CASSFDRGDTEAFF
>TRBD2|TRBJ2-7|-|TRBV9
TGTGCCAGCAGCGTAGACATAGCGGGGCCCTACGAGCAGTACTTC
CASSVDIAGPYEQYF
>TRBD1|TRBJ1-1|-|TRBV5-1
TGCGCCAGCAGACCGGGACAGGGAGGCACTGAAGCTTTCTTT
CASRPGQGGTEAFF
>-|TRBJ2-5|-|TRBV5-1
TGCGCCAGCAGCTTGGAGGGGTCTGTGACCCAGTACTTC
CASSLEGSVTQYF
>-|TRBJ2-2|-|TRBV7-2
TGTGCCAGCAGCTTAGTGGCAGGATACACCGGGGAGCTGTTTTTT
CASSLVAGYTGELFF
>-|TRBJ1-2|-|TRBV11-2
TGTGCCAGCAGCCAACGGGGGTCGGGCTATGGCTACACCTTC
CASSQRGSGYGYTF
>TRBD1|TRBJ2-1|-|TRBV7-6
TGTGCCAGCAGCGACAGGGATTGGGATCACTACAATGAGCAGTTCTTC
CASSDRDWDHYNEQFF
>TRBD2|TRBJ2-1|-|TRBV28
TGTGCCAGCAGTAAAACTCCGGGACTAGCGGGCCAATTTTTGGAGTTCTTC
CASSKTPGLAGQFLEFF
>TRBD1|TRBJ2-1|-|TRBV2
TGTGCCAGCAGCATGACAGGGAATGAGCAGTTCTTC
CASSMTGNEQFF
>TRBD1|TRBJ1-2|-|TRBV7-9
TGTGCCAGCAGCTTACAGGGGGCGCCCGGTGGCTACACCTTC
CASSLQGAPGGYTF
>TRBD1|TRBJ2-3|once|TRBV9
TGTGCCAGCAGCGTAGGCCGGACAGGCGAGGGCACAGATACGCAGTATTTT
CASSVGRTGEGTDTQYF
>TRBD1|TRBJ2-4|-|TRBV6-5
TGTGCCAGCAGTCGCCGACAGGGGGCGGTGGACATTCAGTACTTC
CASSRRQGAVDIQYF
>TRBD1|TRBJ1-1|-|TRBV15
TGTGCCACCAGCGGACAGGGGACGAACACTGAAGCTTTCTTT
CATSGQGTNTEAFF
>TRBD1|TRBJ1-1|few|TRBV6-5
TGTGCCAGCAGTTACTCGCCCGGACAGGGACGACAAGCTTTCTTT
CASSYSPGQGRQAFF
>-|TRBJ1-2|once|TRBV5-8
TGTGCCAGCAGCATGACGGGGTTTTATGGCTACACCTTC
CASSMTGFYGYTF
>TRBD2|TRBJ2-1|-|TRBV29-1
TGCAGCGTTGAGGGACTAGCGGCCCATAAAGGGGGCAATGAGCAGTTCTTC
CSVEGLAAHKGGNEQFF
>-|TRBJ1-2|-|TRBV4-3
TGCGCCAGCAGCCAAGATCCAGCGGGTGCCTATGGCTACACCTTC
CASSQDPAGAYGYTF
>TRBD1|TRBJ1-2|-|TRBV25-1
TGTGCCAGCAGTGTGCCGGGACAGCCTAACTATGGCTACACCTTC
CASSVPGQPNYGYTF
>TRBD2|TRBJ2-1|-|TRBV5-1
TGCGCCAGCAGCCAATCCGCGGGGGGGGTTGGTGAGCAGTTCTTC
CASSQSAGGVGEQFF
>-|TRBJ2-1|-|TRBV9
TGTGCCAGCAGCGTAAATGTAGCGTCCGGGGATGAGCAGTTCTTC
CASSVNVASGDEQFF
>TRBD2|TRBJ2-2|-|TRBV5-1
TGCGCCACCCAGCGGCGGGGAGGGAACAGCGGGGGGCCGAACACCGGGGAGCTGTTTTTT
CATQRRGGNSGGPNTGELFF
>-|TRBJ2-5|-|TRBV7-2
TGTGCCAGCAGCTTACGGGAGTGGGAGACCCAGTACTTC
CASSLREWETQYF
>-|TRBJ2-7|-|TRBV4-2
TGTGCCAGCAGCCAAGAAATCGTCCTCTTCTACGAGCAGTACTTC
CASSQEIVLFYEQYF
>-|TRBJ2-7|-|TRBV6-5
TGTGCCAGCAGTTTCAAGGGGCCCCCCGGGCCCTACGAGCAGTACTTC
CASSFKGPPGPYEQYF
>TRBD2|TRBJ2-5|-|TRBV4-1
TGCGCCAGCAGCCACCGGACCCTCGGGACTAGCGGGGAGACCCAGTACTTC
CASSHRTLGTSGETQYF
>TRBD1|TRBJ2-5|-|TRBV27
TGTGCCAGCAGCTGGGACAGCCAAGAGACCCAGTACTTC
CASSWDSQETQYF
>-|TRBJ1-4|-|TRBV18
TGTGCCAGCTCACCAGCGTACAGGGCAACTAATGAAAAACTGTTTTTT
CASSPAYRATNEKLFF
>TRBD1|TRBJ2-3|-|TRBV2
TGTGCCAGCGCAGACAGGGGGCGAATCACAGATACGCAGTATTTT
CASADRGRITDTQYF
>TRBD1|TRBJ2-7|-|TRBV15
TGTGCCACCAGCAGAGAGAGGGGGCCCTACGAGCAGTACTTC
CATSRERGPYEQYF
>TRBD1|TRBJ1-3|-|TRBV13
TGTGCCAGCAGCTTGGGACAGGACACTGGAAACACCATATATTTT
CASSLGQDTGNTIYF
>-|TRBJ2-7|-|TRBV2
TGTGCCAGCAGCGGGACACCCGGAGGATCCTACGAGCAGTACTTC
CASSGTPGGSYEQYF